This TCR beta chain was sequenced in a study of T cells in Graves' hyperthyroidism and ophthalmopathy. Study-wide points: Through a model of 13 V-J features, ophthalmopathy was separated from stable hyperthyroidism. Blood shared most expanded thyroid clonotypes above 0.001.

Worth noting for this clonotype: Its antigen is not identified.

Amplification of TCR beta CDR3 regions was performed using RNA transcripts as template. HTBI primers were used for first-round RT-PCR of the TCR CDR3. TCRdb used MiXCR to reprocess the multiplex PCR reads, holding one entry per CDR3 protein. The repertoire holds 490,000 or so distinct CDR3 sequences, with roughly 23% as singletons. With V trimmed by 3 bases and J by 6 bases, 8 bases remained unmatched. The CDR3 sequence is 15 residues long. Germline-derived CDR1 and CDR2 are GTSNPN and SVGIG (reference sequence). Sequenced input: blood. The chain has TRBV30 and TRBJ2-7, with TRBD2 identical over 13 bases. This receptor was taken from a woman between 70 and 85 years old with Graves' ophthalmopathy. CDR3 residues: CAWSGRTSGRPEQYF. CDR3 coding DNA: TGTGCCTGGAGCGGACGGACTAGCGGGAGACCCGAGCAGTACTTC. Variable domain in full (rest from reference TRBV30 and TRBJ2-7): SQTIHQWPATLVQPVGSPLSLECTVEGTSNPNLYWYRQAAGRGLQLLFYSVGIGQISSEVPQNLSASRPQDRQFILSSKKLLLSDSGFYLCAWSGRTSGRPEQYFGPGTRLTVT.